This T cell receptor beta chain was identified during a study of blood T cell repertoires in COVID-19. Assay: immunoSEQ multiplex PCR; the TCRdb copy retains only in-frame clones and omits some. The table has 240,000 or so clones, 85% to 90% seen once; the top ten hold 5.5% to 8%. The CDR3 consists of 15 residues. V lost 4 bases and J lost 1, with 11 bases in between. Germline V gives CDR1 SGHDT, CDR2 YYEEEE. The sample consisted of peripheral blood. This chain uses TRBV5-6 with TRBJ1-4; D gene unclear. This receptor was taken from a man aged 60-69 years with acute or convalescent COVID-19. The chain's CDR3 is CASSPRGGTNEKLFF. The CDR3 DNA reads TGTGCCAGCAGCCCCCGCGGAGGAACTAATGAAAAACTGTTTTTT.